The present T cell receptor (beta chain) was sequenced within a study of radiotherapy plus CTLA-4 blockade in lung cancer. TCRdb's table, derived via immunoSEQ multiplex PCR, lists solely in-frame clones and lacks some. The sample records around 85,000 clones, around 85% being singletons. About this clone: Its antigen is not identified.

General study results and limits: Some TCR clones had been derived from tumors. These clones expanded in peripheral blood after radiotherapy plus ipilimumab.

V lost 3 bases and J lost 2; bases outside the gene matches: 7. The CDR3 contains 15 residues. Germline lookup yields CDR1 MNHNS and CDR2 SASEGT. J is TRBJ2-7 and V is TRBV6-1; TRBD2 aligns across 7 bases. Sequenced here: peripheral blood, sampled from a patient treated with radiotherapy plus ipilimumab. This TCR came from a human donor with non-small cell lung cancer who had a partial response to radiotherapy plus ipilimumab. CDR3 nucleotides: TGTGCCAGCAGTGAGGGGGGGTCAACAACCTACGAGCAGTACTTC. It codes for CASSEGGSTTYEQYF.